This TCR beta chain was found in a study of CD8 T cells in ankylosing spondylitis. Germline assignment: CDR1 DFQATT and CDR2 SNEGSKA (reference sequence). The CDR3 has 15 amino acids. Trimming removed 1 base from V and 5 bases from J; junction bases left unmatched: 4. The study's findings and limits: Disease-linked clones had a CD8+ phenotype and relatively low frequency in peripheral blood. Reported data indicate significant enrichment of disease-linked clones within matched ankylosing spondylitis synovial fluid. Blood from ankylosing spondylitis patients appeared to carry a characteristic roughly 8-variant TCR beta motif.

Points on this clonotype: Its specificity is unknown.

By quantitative 5'-RACE with molecular barcodes, the TCR beta libraries were made. TCRdb redid the calling of the 5' RACE reads with MiXCR, one entry per CDR3 protein. Counted here are a few hundred thousand distinct CDR3 sequences, about 13% occurring once; the ten biggest clones make up under 7.5%. This sequence was found in a male donor with ankylosing spondylitis. The sample consisted of blood, either unsorted or a sorted T cell fraction (not recorded which). The V and J genes are TRBV20-1 and TRBJ1-6; 8 positions agree with TRBD1. As DNA, the CDR3 is TGCAGTGCTAGAGGGACAGGGTTGCATAATTCACCCCTCCACTTT. Encoded protein: CSARGTGLHNSPLHF.